The rows below give T cell receptor beta chains drawn from one sample of a study of shared clonotypes between healthy human individuals. The method was immunoSEQ multiplex PCR; TCRdb's version includes in-frame clones alone and lacks a portion of them. The sample holds some 2,000,000 clones, around 95% seen once. Sequences were obtained from naive CD4+ T cells sorted from blood. Source of these receptors: a man aged 18 to 30 in good health. The CDR3 runs from the conserved cysteine through the conserved F or W. Fields, in order: D gene, clone size, V gene, J gene, CDR3 DNA, CDR3 protein. D genes are given only for firm matches. Not all rows give a size; the values are once, few, many and, for expanded clones, a class.

.	once	TRBV6-1	TRBJ1-5	TGTGCCAGCAGTGACAGGGTGGATAGCAATCAGCCCCAGCATTTT	CASSDRVDSNQPQHF
.	.	TRBV6-5	TRBJ1-2	TGTGCCAGCAATATCGGAGGATACTATGGCTACACCTTC	CASNIGGYYGYTF
.	.	TRBV18	TRBJ1-1	TGTGCCAGCTCACCACCCCCGGGCTGGTCGACTGAAGCTTTCTTT	CASSPPPGWSTEAFF
.	.	TRBV5-1	TRBJ1-1	TGCGCCAGCAGCTCTAGTTCGGGAGACACTGAAGCTTTCTTT	CASSSSSGDTEAFF
.	.	TRBV30	TRBJ2-2	TGTGCCTGGACCAAAGGAGTTCTACACACCGGGGAGCTGTTTTTT	CAWTKGVLHTGELFF
.	.	TRBV25-1	TRBJ1-3	TGTGCCAGCAGTGACGCACAGGGCTCAGGAAACACCATATATTTT	CASSDAQGSGNTIYF
TRBD1	.	TRBV7-2	TRBJ2-1	TGTGCCAGCAGCTTAGGGCCAGGGGGCTTTGATGAGCAGTTCTTC	CASSLGPGGFDEQFF
.	.	TRBV28	TRBJ2-7	TGTGCCAGCAGTTTATGGGTAGGGGGCTCCTACGAGCAGTACTTC	CASSLWVGGSYEQYF
.	.	TRBV7-2	TRBJ2-2	TGTGCCAGCAGCCTAGGACTATACACCGGGGAGCTGTTTTTT	CASSLGLYTGELFF
.	.	TRBV20-1	TRBJ2-5	TGCAGTGCTGCCTTGGAGACCCAGTACTTC	CSAALETQYF
.	.	TRBV12-5	TRBJ1-3	TGTGCTAGTGCCCTCTGGGCACCCACCATATATTTT	CASALWAPTIYF